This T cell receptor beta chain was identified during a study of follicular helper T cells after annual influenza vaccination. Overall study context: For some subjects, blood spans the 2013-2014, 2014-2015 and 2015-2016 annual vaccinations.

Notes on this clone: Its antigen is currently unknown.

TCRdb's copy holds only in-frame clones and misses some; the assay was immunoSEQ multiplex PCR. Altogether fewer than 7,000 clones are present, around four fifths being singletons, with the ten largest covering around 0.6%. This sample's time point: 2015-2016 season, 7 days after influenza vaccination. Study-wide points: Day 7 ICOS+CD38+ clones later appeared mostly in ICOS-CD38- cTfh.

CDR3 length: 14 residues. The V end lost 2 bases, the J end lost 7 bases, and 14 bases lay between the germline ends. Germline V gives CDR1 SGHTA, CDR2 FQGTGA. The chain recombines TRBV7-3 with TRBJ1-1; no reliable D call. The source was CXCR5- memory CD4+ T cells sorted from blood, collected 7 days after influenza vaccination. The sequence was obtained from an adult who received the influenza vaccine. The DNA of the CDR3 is TGTGCCAGCAGCTTAGACCCTGGGTCCGATGAAGCTTTCTTT. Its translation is CASSLDPGSDEAFF.